This T cell receptor (beta chain) appears in the sequencing data of a study of early T cells in non-severe SARS-CoV-2 infection. About the study: Whole-blood bulk RNA, unsorted, was sequenced, and chains were unpaired. The study's findings and limits: VDJdb matching, biased toward anti-spike CD8 responses, missed private and CD4 specificities.

Researchers attached unique molecular identifiers to individual cDNA molecules. Via MiXCR, TCRdb re-called the 5' RACE reads, giving one row per CDR3 protein. The sample includes over 100,000 distinct CDR3 sequences, around 13% seen only once; the top ten take 6% to 7%. Comment on this clonotype: Its antigen remains unknown.

The CDR3 is made up of 13 amino acids. Germline CDR1 and CDR2: MDHEN and SYDVKM. The ends were cut back, 2 bases at V and 10 bases at J, with 14 bases in the middle. The sample was whole blood. V is TRBV28 and J is TRBJ1-1, with D possibly being TRBD1 (5 bases). The sequence was collected from an adult who was a healthcare worker with PCR-confirmed SARS-CoV-2 infection or an uninfected control (not recorded which). As DNA, the CDR3 is TGTGCCAGCAGTTTAGCGGCAGGGAACGGAGCTTTCTTT. It specifies CASSLAAGNGAFF.